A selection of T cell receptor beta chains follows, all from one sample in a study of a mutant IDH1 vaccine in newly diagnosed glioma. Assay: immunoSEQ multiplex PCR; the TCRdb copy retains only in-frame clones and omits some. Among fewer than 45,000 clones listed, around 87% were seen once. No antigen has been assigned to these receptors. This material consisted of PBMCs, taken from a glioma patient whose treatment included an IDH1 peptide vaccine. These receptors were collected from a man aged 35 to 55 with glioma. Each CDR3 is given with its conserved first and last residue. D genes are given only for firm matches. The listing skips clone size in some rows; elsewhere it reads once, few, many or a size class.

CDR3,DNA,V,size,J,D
CASSLWDRPAFF,TGTGCCAGCAGTTTATGGGACCGTCCGGCTTTCTTT,TRBV28,-,TRBJ1-1,-
CASSNRTGRTGELFF,TGCGCCAGCAGCAATCGGACAGGGCGAACCGGGGAGCTGTTTTTT,TRBV5-1,-,TRBJ2-2,TRBD1
CASSPAKSGATIYF,TGCGCCAGCAGCCCTGCAAAGTCGGGTGCCACCATATATTTT,TRBV4-3,-,TRBJ1-3,-
CASSIDGTDTQYF,TGTGCCAGTAGTATAGACGGCACAGATACGCAGTATTTT,TRBV19,-,TRBJ2-3,-
CASSHAVSHEQFF,TGTGCCAGCAGCCACGCCGTCAGCCATGAGCAGTTCTTC,TRBV7-9,-,TRBJ2-1,-
CASSRGLAGGEQYF,TGTGCCAGCAGTCGGGGACTAGCGGGAGGCGAGCAGTACTTC,TRBV6-5,-,TRBJ2-7,TRBD2
CASSADLYGYTF,TGTGCCAGCAGCGCCGACTTATATGGCTACACCTTC,TRBV7-9,few,TRBJ1-2,-
CASSGSGTSVYEQYF,TGTGCCAGTAGTGGGTCCGGGACTAGCGTTTACGAGCAGTACTTC,TRBV19,-,TRBJ2-7,TRBD2
CASSHGTGLNEQFF,TGCGCCAGCAGCCATGGGACAGGGCTGAATGAGCAGTTCTTC,TRBV4-1,-,TRBJ2-1,TRBD1
CASSLDVWGRYLGINEQFF,TGTGCCAGCAGCTTAGACGTCTGGGGTCGGTATCTGGGTATCAATGAGCAGTTCTTC,TRBV11-2,-,TRBJ2-1,-
CASSLGPVGTEAFF,TGCGCCAGCAGCTTGGGCCCCGTAGGCACTGAAGCTTTCTTT,TRBV5-1,-,TRBJ1-1,-
CASSLATTGANVLTF,TGTGCCAGCAGCTTAGCTACTACTGGGGCCAACGTCCTGACTTTC,TRBV7-6,-,TRBJ2-6,-
CASSLVGSTGELFF,TGCGCCAGCAGCTTGGTTGGGTCCACCGGGGAGCTGTTTTTT,TRBV5-1,-,TRBJ2-2,-
CASSRDYRDHSTDTQYF,TGCGCCAGCAGCCGAGACTACAGGGATCATAGCACAGATACGCAGTATTTT,TRBV4-1,-,TRBJ2-3,-
CASSPVPEDRRGYTF,TGCGCCAGCAGCCCCGTACCCGAAGATCGGCGGGGCTACACCTTC,TRBV4-1,-,TRBJ1-2,-
CASSYGAGNYQETQYF,TGTGCCAGCAGTTACGGGGCAGGAAACTACCAAGAGACCCAGTACTTC,TRBV6-5,-,TRBJ2-5,-
CASSESRRVGELFF,TGCGCCAGCAGTGAGTCGAGGCGGGTCGGGGAGCTGTTTTTT,TRBV10-1,-,TRBJ2-2,-
CASSPSSGKDTGELFF,TGTGCCAGCTCCCCCTCCAGCGGGAAAGACACCGGGGAGCTGTTTTTT,TRBV25-1,few,TRBJ2-2,TRBD2
CASSRNPYEQYF,TGTGCCAGCAGCCGAAACCCCTACGAGCAGTACTTC,TRBV14,once,TRBJ2-7,-
CASSYSRRGADQPQHF,TGTGCCAGCAGTTACTCGAGGCGCGGTGCGGATCAGCCCCAGCATTTT,TRBV6-5,-,TRBJ1-5,-
CASSFDRGGDQPQHF,TGTGCCAGCAGCTTTGACAGGGGAGGAGATCAGCCCCAGCATTTT,TRBV11-2,once,TRBJ1-5,TRBD1
CATSRDSNIQYF,TGTGCCACCAGCAGAGATTCGAACATTCAGTACTTC,TRBV15,-,TRBJ2-4,-
CASKTGFADTQYF,TGTGCCAGCAAGACGGGATTTGCAGATACGCAGTATTTT,TRBV2,-,TRBJ2-3,-
CASSSELALQPDTQYF,TGTGCCAGCAGCTCCGAACTAGCGCTACAACCAGATACGCAGTATTTT,TRBV5-4,-,TRBJ2-3,TRBD2
CASSLWGRTSGTYEQFF,TGTGCCAGCAGTTTATGGGGCCGGACTAGCGGGACCTATGAGCAGTTCTTC,TRBV27,-,TRBJ2-1,TRBD2
CASSGRLQGTSLAKNIQYF,TGTGCCAGCAGCGGGCGCTTACAGGGGACATCTCTAGCCAAAAACATTCAGTACTTC,TRBV5-6,-,TRBJ2-4,TRBD1
CASSLGQKNQPQHF,TGTGCCAGCAGTTTAGGACAGAAGAATCAGCCCCAGCATTTT,TRBV27,-,TRBJ1-5,-
CASSLRDRFWYF,TGTGCCAGCAGTTTAAGGGACAGGTTTTGGTATTTT,TRBV28,-,TRBJ1-3,TRBD1
CASGNSPQETQYF,TGTGCCAGCGGAAATTCCCCCCAAGAGACCCAGTACTTC,TRBV9,-,TRBJ2-5,-
CASSQDGGFYNEQFF,TGCGCCAGCAGCCAAGATGGCGGGTTCTACAATGAGCAGTTCTTC,TRBV4-1,-,TRBJ2-1,-
CSVKPTGAYGYTF,TGCAGCGTTAAACCGACAGGGGCCTATGGCTACACCTTC,TRBV29-1,-,TRBJ1-2,TRBD1
CASSETASAPTDTQYF,TGTGCCAGCAGTGAAACCGCTAGCGCCCCCACAGATACGCAGTATTTT,TRBV6-1,-,TRBJ2-3,-
CAISEYRDGYTF,TGTGCCATCAGTGAGTACAGGGATGGCTACACCTTC,TRBV10-3,once,TRBJ1-2,-
CASSSGPTGYGYTF,TGCGCCAGCAGCTCGGGACCGACCGGCTATGGCTACACCTTC,TRBV5-1,-,TRBJ1-2,-
CASSVRGQETQYF,TGTGCCAGCAGCGTCCGGGGTCAAGAGACCCAGTACTTC,TRBV9,-,TRBJ2-5,-
CASSRVSTGELFF,TGTGCCAGCAGTAGGGTCAGCACCGGGGAGCTGTTTTTT,TRBV2,-,TRBJ2-2,-
CASRPGGSGVYEQYF,TGTGCCAGCAGGCCTGGGGGTAGCGGGGTCTACGAGCAGTACTTC,TRBV28,-,TRBJ2-7,TRBD2
CASSLARGPPSNQPQHF,TGTGCCAGCAGCTTAGCTAGGGGACCCCCTAGCAATCAGCCCCAGCATTTT,TRBV7-2,-,TRBJ1-5,-
CASSLVRREAFF,TGTGCCAGCAGCTTAGTACGTCGAGAAGCTTTCTTT,TRBV7-9,-,TRBJ1-1,-
CASSFLHSYEQFF,TGCGCCAGCAGCTTTTTACATAGCTATGAGCAGTTCTTC,TRBV5-1,few,TRBJ2-1,-
CASSYSGTGNTEAFF,TGTGCCAGCAGTTACTCCGGGACAGGTAACACTGAAGCTTTCTTT,TRBV6-6,-,TRBJ1-1,TRBD1
CASSSGRLPDPDTQYF,TGTGCCAGCAGCTCCGGCCGCCTTCCCGACCCAGATACGCAGTATTTT,TRBV11-3,-,TRBJ2-3,-
CASSLVRVGSPLHF,TGTGCCAGCAGCTTGGTGAGGGTAGGTTCACCCCTCCACTTT,TRBV5-8,-,TRBJ1-6,-
CASSLYGTPAFF,TGTGCCAGCAGTTTATACGGCACGCCAGCTTTCTTT,TRBV28,-,TRBJ1-1,-
CASSPARHEKLFF,TGTGCCAGCAGCCCCGCGAGGCACGAAAAACTGTTTTTT,TRBV7-7,once,TRBJ1-4,-
CASSTLPDKADTQYF,TGTGCCAGCAGTACATTACCGGACAAGGCAGATACGCAGTATTTT,TRBV6-5,-,TRBJ2-3,-
CASSYGGENTEAFF,TGTGCCAGCAGTTACGGTGGGGAGAACACTGAAGCTTTCTTT,TRBV6-5,-,TRBJ1-1,-
CASSFGLAGDTQYF,TGTGCCAGCTCCTTTGGGCTAGCGGGAGATACGCAGTATTTT,TRBV7-2,-,TRBJ2-3,TRBD2
CASSTSGRAGTTGADTQYF,TGCGCCAGCAGTACTAGCGGGAGGGCCGGGACTACTGGGGCAGATACGCAGTATTTT,TRBV5-1,-,TRBJ2-3,TRBD2
CASSFGPNTGELFF,TGTGCCAGCAGCTTCGGGCCGAACACCGGGGAGCTGTTTTTT,TRBV7-6,-,TRBJ2-2,-
CATSGILNYGYTF,TGTGCCACTTCAGGGATTCTTAACTATGGCTACACCTTC,TRBV6-5,-,TRBJ1-2,-
CAISQGENYEQYF,TGTGCCATCAGTCAGGGGGAAAACTACGAGCAGTACTTC,TRBV10-3,-,TRBJ2-7,TRBD1
CASSDLAGGDYEQYF,TGTGCCAGCAGTGACCTAGCGGGAGGGGACTACGAGCAGTACTTC,TRBV25-1,-,TRBJ2-7,TRBD2
CAWGLGAYGYTF,TGTGCCTGGGGGCTGGGGGCCTATGGCTACACCTTC,TRBV30,-,TRBJ1-2,-
CASSELVAGADTQYF,TGTGCCAGCAGTGAGCTAGTCGCGGGGGCAGATACGCAGTATTTT,TRBV2,-,TRBJ2-3,TRBD2
CASSQAQDNEKLFF,TGCGCCAGCAGCCAAGCGCAGGATAATGAAAAACTGTTTTTT,TRBV4-1,-,TRBJ1-4,-
CASSSRQGRFYGYTF,TGTGCCAGCAGTTCACGACAGGGTCGGTTCTATGGCTACACCTTC,TRBV27,-,TRBJ1-2,TRBD1
CASSFNGRAEAFF,TGTGCCAGCAGCTTTAACGGGCGGGCTGAAGCTTTCTTT,TRBV5-6,few,TRBJ1-1,-
CASSPTGNNEKLFF,TGTGCCAGCTCACCGACAGGGAATAATGAAAAACTGTTTTTT,TRBV18,once,TRBJ1-4,TRBD1
CASSAEVATNEKLFF,TGTGCCAGCAGTGCCGAGGTTGCAACTAATGAAAAACTGTTTTTT,TRBV6-1,-,TRBJ1-4,-